This TCR beta chain was identified in a study of radiotherapy plus CTLA-4 blockade in lung cancer. Background on the study: The study recorded objective responses in approximately 19% of patients and disease control in 31%.

Looked up from germline, CDR1 is MNHNY and CDR2 is SVGAGI (reference sequence). Trimming stripped 10 bases from V and 3 bases from J, with 21 bases between. This CDR3 contains 15 residues. Some clones are missing from TCRdb's copy, which holds only in-frame ones; the method was immunoSEQ multiplex PCR. The sample has 45,000 or so clones, around 69% seen once. Turning to this clone: Its antigen is as yet unknown.

General study points: Increased serum interferon-beta after radiation also reportedly predicted response strongly. Radiotherapy plus ipilimumab was followed by expansion in blood of tumor-derived TCR clones.

Lung cancer patients with chemo-refractory metastatic non-small-cell disease were given focal radiation plus CTLA-4 blockade with ipilimumab. Material: peripheral blood, obtained from a patient treated with radiotherapy plus ipilimumab. The receptor's source is a human donor with non-small cell lung cancer who had stable disease on radiotherapy plus ipilimumab. This chain joins TRBV6-6 and TRBJ1-1; possibly TRBD1 for D (6 bases). CDR3 amino acids: CATTLTGGPHTEAFF. CDR3 DNA: TGTGCCACTACCCTGACGGGGGGCCCTCACACTGAAGCTTTCTTT.